These 7 T cell receptor beta chains came from one sample sequenced in a study of T cell responses to AZD1222 COVID-19 vaccine. Clones were read by immunoSEQ multiplex PCR, and TCRdb kept only the in-frame ones, dropping some. Among about 140,000 clones listed, roughly 92% were seen once. The sample was peripheral blood, taken on day 0 of AZD1222 vaccination. Receptors originate from an adult in good health.

This chain connects TRBV9 to TRBJ2-7; perhaps TRBD1 as D (6 bases). V gave up 4 bases and J gave up 3 bases, with 11 bases separating them. The CDR3 runs 13 residues. Germline loops: CDR1 SGDLS, CDR2 YYNGEE. CDR3 in DNA: TGTGCCAGCAGCAATAAGGACAGCTACGAGCAGTACTTC. Protein product: CASSNKDSYEQYF.

This chain joins TRBV19 and TRBJ2-4; D gene uncertain. CDR1 and CDR2 from the germline V gene are LNHDA and SQIVND (reference sequence). The V end lost 4 bases, the J end lost 2 bases, and 15 bases lay between the germline ends. The CDR3 covers 16 residues. The DNA of the CDR3 is TGTGCCAGTAGTACGTTGACCGACTCGACCAAAAACATTCAGTACTTC. It specifies CASSTLTDSTKNIQYF.

The gene calls are TRBV7-3 and TRBJ2-1, with 10 bases matching TRBD1. Germline V lookup: CDR1 SGHTA, CDR2 FQGTGA. V dropped 1 base and J dropped 3; count of bases not matched to a gene: 3. The CDR3 consists of 16 residues. This CDR3 is CASSLIGTGDYNEQFF. CDR3 nucleotides: TGTGCCAGCAGCTTAATAGGGACAGGGGACTACAATGAGCAGTTCTTC.

As for this clone: This sample includes further DNA sequences coding for the same CDR3. V usage is TRBV4-1 and J usage is TRBJ1-1; the D is unclear. The V end lost 1 base, the J end lost 2 bases, and 5 bases lay between the germline ends. The CDR3 loop spans 13 amino acids. Germline V gene sequence: CDR1 MGHRA, CDR2 YSYEKL. The CDR3 loop is CASSQVRNTEAFF. The CDR3 nucleotides are TGCGCCAGCAGCCAAGTCAGAAACACTGAAGCTTTCTTT.

V gene TRBV7-5 combines with J gene TRBJ2-7; TRBD2, the table's D call, was not compared with the DNA. TRBV7-5 constitutes a pseudogene. The CDR3 totals 13 residues. As DNA, the CDR3 is TGTGTCAGAAGCGGTGAGGGATCCTACGAGCAGTACTTC. Amino acids: CVRSGEGSYEQYF.

This chain uses TRBV10-3 with TRBJ1-2; TRBD1 matches 7 bases. From germline, CDR1 is ENHRY and CDR2 SYGVKD. The CDR3 consists of 15 residues. After removal of 7 bases from V and 3 bases from J, the junction contained 11 bases not matched to a gene. The CDR3 DNA is TGTGCCATCACCAGAGACAGGGAAGAGTACTATGGCTACACCTTC. Its translation: CAITRDREEYYGYTF.

The genes are TRBV3-1 (or the pseudogene TRBV3-2) and TRBJ1-2, with 12 bases identical to TRBD1. The CDR3 is 15 residues long. CDR1 is LGHDT, CDR2 YNNKEL, per germline (reference sequence). V shed 4 bases, J shed 8 bases, and the junction held 8 bases outside the gene matches. CDR3 sequence: CASSPWDRGPGGYTF. In DNA form, the CDR3 reads TGTGCCAGCAGCCCCTGGGACAGGGGGCCCGGGGGCTACACCTTC.